The T cell receptor beta chain described here comes from a study of cytomegalovirus exposure and HLA in healthy donors. Study conclusions and caveats: Later examination showed HLA-associated TCR beta chains had greater clonal expansion than equally common others.

Germline CDR1 reads MNHEY; CDR2 reads SMNVEV (reference sequence). Unmatched junction bases numbered 17, after V lost 6 bases and J lost 0 bases. The CDR3 runs to 19 residues. A multiplex PCR was run with 60 Vbeta primers and 13 Jbeta primers. Using immunoSEQ multiplex PCR, the repertoire was profiled, and TCRdb retains in-frame clones only, with some absent. The sample has approximately 280,000 clones; roughly 90% are singletons. As regards this clone: Its antigen is as yet unknown.

The sample taken for sequencing was PBMCs. This sequence originates from a woman younger than 35 in good health and CMV-seronegative. This chain uses TRBV27 with TRBJ2-3; 8 bases line up with TRBD2. CDR3 region: CASRVYSYPGGPSTDTQYF. As DNA, the CDR3 is TGTGCCAGCAGAGTTTATTCCTACCCGGGGGGGCCGAGCACAGATACGCAGTATTTT.